This TCR beta chain was sequenced in a study of tumor-infiltrating lymphocytes in primary liver carcinoma. Study summary: The neoplasms were of stage T1-T3 N0M0, with dimensions of roughly 4 to 11 cm across. Read depth, roughly 3.5 to 8 million productive TCRbeta reads, did not differ significantly between tissues. Study observations and caveats: Lower overlap was observed for tumor-adjacent and tumor-blood pairs relative to tumor region pairs.

The input was around 530 ng total RNA; TCR beta cDNA was made from it with a constant-region primer. Slightly modified ARM-PCR, run as three nested multiplex PCR rounds, produced the TCR beta libraries. Running 9 to 11 cycles apiece, the first two PCR rounds relied on TRBV1-TRBV30 forward primers together with a C-beta reverse primer. TCRdb analysed the multiplex PCR reads with MiXCR anew, one entry per CDR3 protein. The sample carries about 74,000 distinct CDR3 sequences, approximately 70% recorded once. Worth noting for this clonotype: Its antigen is unknown.

Bulk tissue was left unsorted, and RNA and DNA were co-extracted from 20-30 mg of it. Unmatched junction bases numbered 14, after V lost 4 bases and J lost 9 bases. This CDR3 region has 16 residues. The germline V gene has CDR1 SGHNT and CDR2 YYREEE (reference sequence). Sequencing was carried out using liver tumor tissue from sampling region 4. The subset denotes: tumor region T4, right-lateral pole. This receptor was identified in a middle-aged man with primary liver carcinoma and hepatitis B virus infection. The chain couples TRBV5-4 to TRBJ2-2, with 8 bases matching TRBD2. CDR3 DNA sequence: TGTGCCAGCAGCCTAATGAGCGGGAGATGGGACAGGGAGCTGTTTTTT. It codes for CASSLMSGRWDRELFF.